The rows below give T cell receptor beta chains drawn from one sample of a study of CD4 T cells in relation to SARS-CoV-2 and coronaviruses. These TCRs' antigens remain unknown. This table comes from immunoSEQ multiplex PCR, and its TCRdb copy is limited to in-frame clones, with some not included. The sample has 15,000 to 20,000 clones; roughly 77% are singletons. Source material: CD4+ T cells from PBMCs, cultured in vitro. These receptors were taken from a human donor in good health. CDR3s include the opening cysteine and the closing phenylalanine or tryptophan. Each record gives: D gene, CDR3 length, clone size, V gene, J gene, CDR3 DNA, CDR3 protein. A D gene is named only where the DNA matches it firmly. Rows give clone size only sometimes, using once, few, many, or a class for an expanded clone.

>TRBD1|15|.|TRBV3-1/TRBV3-2|TRBJ2-7
TGTGCCAGCAGCCAAGAAGGGACAGGGGGTAACGAGCAGTACTTC
CASSQEGTGGNEQYF
>.|13|.|TRBV5-1|TRBJ2-5
TGCGCCAGCAGCTCAGAGCTACAAGAGACCCAGTACTTC
CASSSELQETQYF
>TRBD1|17|.|TRBV14|TRBJ1-1
TGTGCCAGCAGCCACACGAGAGTACAGGGGCGGAACACTGAAGCTTTCTTT
CASSHTRVQGRNTEAFF
>.|15|.|TRBV30|TRBJ2-3
TGTGCCTGGAGTGCCAAGGTGACGGGCACAGATACGCAGTATTTT
CAWSAKVTGTDTQYF
>TRBD1|15|.|TRBV10-3|TRBJ1-2
TGTGCCATTGACTCCCTGGACAGGGGGCCCTATGGCTACACCTTC
CAIDSLDRGPYGYTF
>TRBD1|18|once|TRBV15|TRBJ1-6
TGTGCCACCAGCAGGGCTACAGGGGGAAGGGGTTATAATTCACCCCTCCACTTT
CATSRATGGRGYNSPLHF
>.|13|once|TRBV30|TRBJ2-7
TGTGCCTTGGACCAGGGGGGGTTGTACGAGCAGTACTTC
CALDQGGLYEQYF
>.|16|.|TRBV3-1/TRBV3-2|TRBJ2-7
TGTGCCAGCAGCCAAGATCCGGGTCAGGGGGGACCTCAGCAGTACTTC
CASSQDPGQGGPQQYF
>.|15|.|TRBV11-2|TRBJ1-6
TGTGCCAGCGGGGGCAGTAGCTCCTATAATTCACCCCTCCACTTT
CASGGSSSYNSPLHF
>.|11|.|TRBV12-3/TRBV12-4|TRBJ2-7
TGTGCCAGCAGTTTGGAGAAGGAGCAGTACTTC
CASSLEKEQYF
>TRBD1|16|.|TRBV10-1|TRBJ1-2
TGCGCCAGCAGTTACGAACAGGACAGGGGGCTTGGTGGCTACACCTTC
CASSYEQDRGLGGYTF
>.|12|.|TRBV12-3/TRBV12-4|TRBJ2-1
TGTGCCAGCAGTTTTGTACCCTGGGAGCAGTTCTTC
CASSFVPWEQFF
>.|14|.|TRBV3-1/TRBV3-2|TRBJ2-7
TGTGCCAGCAGCCAAGATGTGAAGGGGTACGAGCAGTACTTC
CASSQDVKGYEQYF
>.|14|.|TRBV18|TRBJ1-6
TGTGCCAGCTCAGCAAGGGAGGGGAGTTCACCCCTCCACTTT
CASSAREGSSPLHF
>.|16|.|TRBV19|TRBJ2-1
TGTGCCAGTAGTTTAGGTTTCGGGCGTTCCTACAATGAGCAGTTCTTC
CASSLGFGRSYNEQFF
>.|13|.|TRBV27|TRBJ1-1
TGTGCCAGCAGTTTAACGAGTGACACTGAAGCTTTCTTT
CASSLTSDTEAFF
>TRBD2|15|.|TRBV15|TRBJ2-3
TGTGCCACCAGCCCGGGGGAGGGACGGACAGATACGCAGTATTTT
CATSPGEGRTDTQYF
>.|15|.|TRBV6-5|TRBJ2-5
TGTGCCAGCAGTTACTCGGGAATGGGCGAAGAGACCCAGTACTTC
CASSYSGMGEETQYF
>.|16|.|TRBV5-4|TRBJ2-2
TGTGCCAGCAGCCCACTTGGGATTGGAAACACCGGGGAGCTGTTTTTT
CASSPLGIGNTGELFF
>TRBD2|15|.|TRBV7-6|TRBJ2-1
TGTGCCAGCAGCCCGACTAGCCTCTCCTACAATGAGCAGTTCTTC
CASSPTSLSYNEQFF
>TRBD2|13|.|TRBV6-2/TRBV6-3|TRBJ2-7
TGTGCCAGCAGTCTCGGGACTACGAACGAGCAGTACTTC
CASSLGTTNEQYF
>TRBD1|16|.|TRBV6-2/TRBV6-3|TRBJ2-5
TGTGCCAGCAGTCCCCGTAGACAGGGGACGGGGGAGACCCAGTACTTC
CASSPRRQGTGETQYF
>.|15|once|TRBV18|TRBJ2-2
TGTGCCAGCTCACTTCGGGAGAGCTTAACCGGGGAGCTGTTTTTT
CASSLRESLTGELFF
>TRBD2|15|.|TRBV7-2|TRBJ2-1
TGTGCCAGCAGCTTTAAACCTAGCGGCCACAATGAGCAGTTCTTC
CASSFKPSGHNEQFF
>.|15|few|TRBV7-9|TRBJ1-4
TGTGCCAGCAGCTCCTACTTGAAGAATAATGAAAAACTGTTTTTT
CASSSYLKNNEKLFF
>.|14|.|TRBV18|TRBJ1-2
TGTGCCAGCTCACCGAAGTCGGATAACTATGGCTACACCTTC
CASSPKSDNYGYTF
>.|13|few|TRBV9|TRBJ2-1
TGTGCCAGCAGCGTACCAGGGTCGGGTGAGCAGTTCTTC
CASSVPGSGEQFF